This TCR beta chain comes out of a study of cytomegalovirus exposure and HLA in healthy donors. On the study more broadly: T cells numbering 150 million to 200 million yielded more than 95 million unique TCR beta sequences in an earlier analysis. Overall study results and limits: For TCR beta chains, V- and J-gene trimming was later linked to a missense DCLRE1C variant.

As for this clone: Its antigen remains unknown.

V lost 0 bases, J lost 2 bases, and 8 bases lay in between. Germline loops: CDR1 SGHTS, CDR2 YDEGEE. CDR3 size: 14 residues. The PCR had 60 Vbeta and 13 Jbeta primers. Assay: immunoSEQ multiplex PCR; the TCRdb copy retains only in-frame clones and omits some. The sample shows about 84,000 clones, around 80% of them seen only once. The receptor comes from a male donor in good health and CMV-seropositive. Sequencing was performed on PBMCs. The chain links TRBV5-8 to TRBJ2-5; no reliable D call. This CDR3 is CASSLGLRQETQYF. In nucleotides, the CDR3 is TGTGCCAGCAGCTTGGGACTGAGACAAGAGACCCAGTACTTC. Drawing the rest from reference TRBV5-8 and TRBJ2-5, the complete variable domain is EAGVTQSPTHLIKTRGQQATLRCSPISGHTSVYWYQQALGLGLQFLLWYDEGEERNRGNFPPRFSGRQFPNYSSELNVNALELEDSALYLCASSLGLRQETQYFGPGTRLLVL.